This TCR beta chain emerged from a study of T cell responses to AZD1222 COVID-19 vaccine. Overall study findings and caveats: Two AZD1222 doses significantly raised spike-specific TCR breadth and depth over controls. AZD1222 recipients seropositive at baseline numbered only five or six. CD4 TCRs linked to vaccination spanned spike, dominating at 160-218 and 743-854. The donor cohort was predominantly white British with a female majority, and clonal diversity may have been underestimated.

The CDR3 length is 17 residues. Per the germline V gene, CDR1 is LGHNT and CDR2 is FRNRAP. Trimming removed 7 bases at V and 6 bases at J, with 24 bases between. As for this clone: Its antigen is not known.

Sequencing used immunoSEQ multiplex PCR; TCRdb keeps in-frame clones, though not all of them. This table has 100,000 to 150,000 clones, about nine tenths appearing once. This sample comprised peripheral blood, obtained on day 0 of AZD1222 vaccination. This receptor was taken from an adult in good health. The V gene is TRBV12-5, the J gene TRBJ2-2, with a weak D call TRBD2 (5 bases). CDR3 protein: CASALRGSVDTSGELFF. The CDR3 bases are TGTGCTAGTGCCCTGAGAGGGTCAGTAGATACGTCCGGGGAGCTGTTTTTT.